Listed here is a single T cell receptor (beta chain). Its antigen is unidentified. Sequencing was performed with immunoSEQ multiplex PCR; in TCRdb, only in-frame clones are kept and a portion is missing. The table includes some 2,100,000 clones, approximately 94% detected once. The germline gives CDR1 SGHKS, CDR2 YYEKEE (reference sequence). Trimming at V came to 3 bases and at J to 3 bases, leaving 4 bases not matched to a gene. The CDR3 covers 14 residues. The sample belongs to a study of shared clonotypes between healthy human individuals. CD45RO-negative CD8 cells positively selected for CCR7 made up the naive population, which excluded terminally differentiated effector memory CD45RA+ cells. Overall study findings and caveats: Against clonotypes common to all four donors, non-shared ones had lower generation probabilities.

This receptor was obtained from a man between 18 and 35 years old in good health. Some clones in this sample may be carry-over from other donors' samples. This sequence joins TRBV5-5 and TRBJ2-7; 9 bases are a match to TRBD1. The specimen sequenced was naive CD8+ T cells from PBMCs. For the CDR3, the DNA is TGTGCCAGCAGCTCCCCGGGACAGGGCTACGAGCAGTACTTC. Translating it yields CASSSPGQGYEQYF. The full variable domain, rest sourced from reference TRBV5-5 and TRBJ2-7, is DAGVTQSPTHLIKTRGQQVTLRCSPISGHKSVSWYQQVLGQGPQFIFQYYEKEERGRGNFPDRFSARQFPNYSSELNVNALLLGDSALYLCASSSPGQGYEQYFGPGTRLTVT.